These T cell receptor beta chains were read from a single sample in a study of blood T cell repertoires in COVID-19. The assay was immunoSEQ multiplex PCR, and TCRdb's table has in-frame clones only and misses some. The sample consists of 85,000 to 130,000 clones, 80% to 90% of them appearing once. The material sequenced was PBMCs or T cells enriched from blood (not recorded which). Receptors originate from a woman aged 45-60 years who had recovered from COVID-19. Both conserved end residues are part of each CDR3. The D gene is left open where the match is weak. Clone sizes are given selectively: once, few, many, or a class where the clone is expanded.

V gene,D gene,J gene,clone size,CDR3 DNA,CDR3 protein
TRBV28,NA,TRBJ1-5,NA,TGTGCCAGCAGTTTACTTACCCCCCCCGGCAGGGTTGGTGGAAATCAGCCCCAGCATTTT,CASSLLTPPGRVGGNQPQHF
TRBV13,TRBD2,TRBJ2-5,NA,TGTGCCAGCAGTCTCGGGGGGGTGGAGACCCAGTACTTC,CASSLGGVETQYF
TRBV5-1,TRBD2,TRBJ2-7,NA,TGCGCCAGCAGCTTACTAGCGGGAGCGGTGTACGAGCAGTACTTC,CASSLLAGAVYEQYF
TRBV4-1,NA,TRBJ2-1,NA,TGCGCCAGCAGAACCACGGGTGAGCAGTTCTTC,CASRTTGEQFF
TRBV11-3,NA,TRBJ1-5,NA,TGTGCCAGCAGCTTAGTCAGGGAAGGCAATCAGCCCCAGCATTTT,CASSLVREGNQPQHF
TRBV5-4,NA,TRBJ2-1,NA,TGTGCCAGCAGCTTGCAAGGGGGAAATGAGCAGTTCTTC,CASSLQGGNEQFF
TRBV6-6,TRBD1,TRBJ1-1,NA,TGTGCCAACAAACAGGGGGCTGGGGGCACTGAAGCTTTCTTT,CANKQGAGGTEAFF
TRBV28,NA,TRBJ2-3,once,TGTGCCAGCAGTTTTGGCAGGGCAACAGATACGCAGTATTTT,CASSFGRATDTQYF
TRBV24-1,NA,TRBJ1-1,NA,TGTGCCACCAGTGATTTTACAGGGGAAGCTTTCTTT,CATSDFTGEAFF
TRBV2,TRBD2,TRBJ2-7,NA,TGTGCCATCATCCTGCCTAGCGGGAGACCGAGCGACGAGCAGTACTTC,CAIILPSGRPSDEQYF
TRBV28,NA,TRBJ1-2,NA,TGTGCCAGCAGTTCTGCGAGAGTCTATGGCTACACCTTC,CASSSARVYGYTF
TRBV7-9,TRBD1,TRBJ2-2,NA,TGTGCCAGCAGCTTAGACCCGGGACAGGGGAACTCTAAGTCCGGGGAGCTGTTTTTT,CASSLDPGQGNSKSGELFF